Given below is one T cell receptor beta chain in context. Its antigen is currently unknown. These data originate in a study of cytomegalovirus exposure and HLA in healthy donors. Study background: Per a later analysis, the 666 first-cohort and 110 or so validation repertoires shared one platform.

Here immunoSEQ multiplex PCR was the method, and the copy in TCRdb shows in-frame clones only, minus some. This sample yields 240,000 or so clones, of which approximately 83% are seen a single time; over 0.95% belongs to the top ten. Donors were drawn from the approximately 110-subject validation cohort, separate from the approximately 700-subject first cohort. The CDR3 extends over 14 amino acids. Germline V gene data show CDR1 as WSHSY and CDR2 as SAAADI. The V and J ends lost 0 bases and 4 bases, in that order; junction bases with no gene match: 0. Whole-study results and caveats: About 180 TCR beta chains were listed as cytomegalovirus-associated. Reports described diagnosis of cytomegalovirus status by the classifier as highly specific and sensitive.

The clonotype comes from a young woman in good health and CMV-seropositive. Sequencing input: PBMCs. The chain joins TRBV10-2 to TRBJ2-7; 10 nucleotides align to TRBD2. The CDR3 DNA follows: TGCGCCAGCAGTGAGTCGGGACTAGCGTACGAGCAGTACTTC. Amino acid sequence: CASSESGLAYEQYF.